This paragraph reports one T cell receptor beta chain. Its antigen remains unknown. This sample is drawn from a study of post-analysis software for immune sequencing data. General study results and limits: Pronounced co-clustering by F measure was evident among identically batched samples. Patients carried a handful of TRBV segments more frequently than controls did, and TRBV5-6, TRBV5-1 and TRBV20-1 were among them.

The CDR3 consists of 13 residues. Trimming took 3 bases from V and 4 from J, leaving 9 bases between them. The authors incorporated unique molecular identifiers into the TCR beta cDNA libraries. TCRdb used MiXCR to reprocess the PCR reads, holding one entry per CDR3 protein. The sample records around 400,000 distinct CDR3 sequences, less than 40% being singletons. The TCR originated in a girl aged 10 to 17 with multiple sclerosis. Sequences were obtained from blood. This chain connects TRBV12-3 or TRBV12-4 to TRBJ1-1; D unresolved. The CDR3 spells CASSFSSSTEAFF. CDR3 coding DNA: TGTGCCAGCAGTTTTTCGTCGAGCACTGAAGCTTTCTTT.